One and the same sample provided the 32 T cell receptor beta chains below, sequenced in a study of regulatory T cells in long-lasting Graves disease (dated by TCRdb to the early 2020s). The time point label of this sample denotes: newly diagnosed GD, antithyroid drugs for less than 3 months. RNA was extracted from PBMCs in TRIzol for both TCR sequencing and RNA sequencing. Libraries were built with multiplex PCR. This sample was sequenced with an Illumina HiSeq 4000. CDR3 regions were amplified by Arm-PCR with iRepertoire HTBI primers to construct TCR beta libraries. Starting from the raw public reads, TCRdb applied fastp trimming at Q25, assembled clones with MiXCR and retained in-frame beta chains. Rows with a matching CDR3 protein are joined into one entry that keeps the most common DNA and genes. In this sample the table shows hundreds of thousands of distinct CDR3 sequences, about 16% of which occur a single time. The ten most abundant clones make up around 19% of the sample.

The sample was also reused in another study, on T cells in Graves' hyperthyroidism and ophthalmopathy.

Sequences were derived from peripheral blood mononuclear cells (PBMCs), sampled at new diagnosis, from a patient treated with antithyroid drugs. These receptors all come from a woman in her 30s with Graves disease. Donor details come from another sample of the same person, matched by shared clones.

With respect to this clonotype: A single base separates this from a much larger clone, so it may be a read error. This sequence joins TRBV6-1 and TRBJ2-7; possibly TRBD2 for D (6 bases). The CDR3 spans 12 residues. The germline gives CDR1 MNHNS, CDR2 SASEGT. V dropped 11 bases and J dropped 2 bases, with 13 bases sitting between them. CDR3 residues: CARNPGAYEQYF. In DNA form, the CDR3 reads TGTGCCCGCAACCCGGGGGCCTACGAGCAGTACTTC.

In this sample, this clonotype turned up a few times. The chain is built from TRBV4-1 and TRBJ1-1, with D hard to call. Germline V gene data show CDR1 as MGHRA and CDR2 as YSYEKL. This CDR3 is built from 15 residues. V lost 1 base and J lost 0, with 9 bases in between. The CDR3, as DNA: TGCGCCAGCAGCCAAGTGAGAGCAATGAACACTGAAGCTTTCTTT. Residues: CASSQVRAMNTEAFF.

This clonotype was detected a few times. The CDR3, as DNA: TGTGCCAGCAGGGACTTAGGGACAGGCAATCAGCCCCAGCATTTT. It encodes CASRDLGTGNQPQHF. The chain uses TRBV27 and TRBJ1-5, with 7 bases lining up with TRBD1. V gave up 6 bases and J gave up 2 bases; unmatched junction bases: 7. The germline V gene encodes CDR1 MNHEY and CDR2 SMNVEV (reference sequence). CDR3 length: 15 residues.

In its sample, this clonotype was seen many times. The rearrangement links TRBV2 to TRBJ1-2; D perhaps matches TRBD1 (6 bases). The germline V gene has CDR1 SNHLY and CDR2 FYNNEI. The CDR3 totals 13 residues. V was clipped by 6 bases and J by 7 bases, with 15 bases between them. CDR3 DNA: TGTGCCAGCAGGCTGGGCCTCAGGGGTGGCTACACCTTC. Translation: CASRLGLRGGYTF.

This clonotype was picked up many times. The gene calls are TRBV28 and TRBJ1-5, with D possibly matching TRBD1 (5 bases). The germline V gene has CDR1 MDHEN and CDR2 SYDVKM. This CDR3 has 14 residues. Trimming took 7 bases from V and 5 from J, leaving 15 bases between them. The CDR3: CASIGGTRDQPQHF. In DNA, the CDR3 is TGTGCCAGCATTGGGGGGACCCGAGATCAGCCCCAGCATTTT.

The table lists this clonotype with many counts. V gene TRBV2 combines with J gene TRBJ2-5, with D hard to call. Trimming removed 6 bases from V and 0 bases from J, with 8 bases in between. This CDR3 is built from 13 residues. CDR1 is SNHLY, CDR2 FYNNEI, per germline. Here the CDR3 DNA reads TGTGCCAGCAGACCGAAGAACCAAGAGACCCAGTACTTC. It translates to CASRPKNQETQYF. Full variable domain (outside the CDR3, taken from reference TRBV2 and TRBJ2-5): EPEVTQTPSHQVTQMGQEVILRCVPISNHLYFYWYRQILGQKVEFLVSFYNNEISEKSEIFDDQFSVERPDGSNFTLKIRSTKLEDSAMYFCASRPKNQETQYFGPGTRLLVL.

V and J are TRBV2 and TRBJ1-4; TRBD1 agrees at 8 bases. CDR1 is SNHLY, CDR2 FYNNEI, per germline. The V segment lost 6 bases and the J segment 6 bases; nucleotides outside the gene matches: 9. This CDR3 contains 15 residues. The CDR3 sequence: CASRRTGSRHEKLFF. DNA for the CDR3: TGTGCCAGCAGGAGGACAGGGTCTCGTCATGAAAAACTGTTTTTT.

V gene TRBV30 combines with J gene TRBJ2-7; TRBD2 matches 8 bases. V was pared by 4 bases and J by 5 bases, with 7 bases of the junction left unmatched. CDR1 and CDR2 (germline): GTSNPN, SVGIG (reference sequence). CDR3 length: 13 residues. The CDR3 region is CAWNRGRYHEQYF. As DNA, the CDR3 is TGTGCCTGGAACCGCGGGAGGTACCACGAGCAGTACTTC.

The chain employs TRBV29-1 and TRBJ1-1; D call uncertain. V was trimmed by 2 bases and J by 2 bases, leaving 6 bases between them. CDR1 and CDR2 from the germline V gene are SQVTM and ANQGSEA. The CDR3 extends over 12 amino acids. CDR3 DNA: TGCAGCGTTGAATCTCTTAACACTGAAGCTTTCTTT. This gives the protein CSVESLNTEAFF.

About this clonotype: A much larger clone sits a single nucleotide away, making a read error possible. V gene TRBV12-3 or TRBV12-4 combines with J gene TRBJ1-1; 7 positions agree with TRBD1. Near its end, the DNA agrees better with TRBJ2-3, so the J call may be wrong. CDR3 size: 15 residues. The CDR3 sequence is CASSLGDSTTDAQYF. The DNA of the CDR3 is TGTGCCAGCAGTTTAGGGGACAGCACCACAGATGCGCAGTATTTT.

The chain has TRBV7-9 and TRBJ1-1; D unclear. Germline-derived CDR1 and CDR2 are SEHNR and FQNEAQ (reference sequence). The CDR3 is 14 residues long. Trimming removed 4 bases at V and 3 bases at J, with 12 bases between. Here the CDR3 reads CASSSSAVDTEAFF. The DNA of the CDR3 is TGTGCCAGCAGCTCCTCTGCGGTGGACACTGAAGCTTTCTTT.

The sample holds many counts of this clonotype. The chain recombines TRBV28 with TRBJ1-2; weak D call: TRBD1 (5 bases). Between the trimmed V and J ends, which lost 4 bases and 1 base, there was a span of 7 bases. The CDR3 has 13 amino acids. CDR1 is MDHEN, CDR2 SYDVKM, per germline. This CDR3 is CASSWGLNYGYTF. The CDR3 nucleotides read TGTGCCAGCAGTTGGGGCCTTAACTATGGCTACACCTTC.

This clonotype was counted at least ten times. The chain uses TRBV28 and TRBJ1-2, with D unclear. Germline V lookup: CDR1 MDHEN, CDR2 SYDVKM. Deletions cut 7 bases from V and 8 bases from J, with 11 bases between. There are 11 residues in the CDR3. The CDR3 DNA is TGTGCCAGCACTGAAAATAGCGGCTACACCTTC. This codes for CASTENSGYTF.

The chain recombines TRBV2 with TRBJ1-2; the match to TRBD1 covers 7 bases. The germline V gene has CDR1 SNHLY and CDR2 FYNNEI. The CDR3 has 14 amino acids. Unmatched junction bases numbered 11, after V lost 7 bases and J lost 6 bases. The CDR3 spells CASTPGQGDHGYTF. The CDR3 DNA reads as TGTGCCAGCACCCCCGGTCAGGGGGACCATGGCTACACCTTC.

This clonotype came up a few times. The genes are TRBV29-1 and TRBJ2-6; 8 nucleotides align to TRBD2. CDR1 and CDR2 from the germline V gene are SQVTM and ANQGSEA. CDR3 size: 21 residues. Trimming at V came to 0 bases and at J to 0 bases, leaving 16 bases not matched to a gene. Here the CDR3 DNA reads TGCAGCGTTGAAGATCGGGGGGGGTGGCAGAGATACTACTCTGGGGCCAACGTCCTGACTTTC. Protein product: CSVEDRGGWQRYYSGANVLTF.

This clonotype showed up just a few times. The chain uses TRBV9 and TRBJ2-7; 8 nucleotides align to TRBD2. V lost 0 bases to trimming and J lost 3 bases; unmatched junction nucleotides: 5. CDR3 length equals 15 residues. Looked up from germline, CDR1 is SGDLS and CDR2 is YYNGEE. CDR3: CASSVGSGGNYEQYF. In nucleotides, the CDR3 is TGTGCCAGCAGCGTAGGAAGCGGGGGTAACTACGAGCAGTACTTC.

This clonotype was found once. The CDR3 DNA sequence: TGTGCCTGGAAGGCAGTAAACAATGAGCAGTTCTTC. It encodes CAWKAVNNEQFF. The chain has TRBV30 and TRBJ2-1; no clear D gene. CDR3 size: 12 residues. Germline CDR1 GTSNPN, CDR2 SVGIG (reference sequence). V was trimmed by 4 bases and J by 5 bases, leaving 9 bases between them.

In this sample, this clonotype turned up a few times. The CDR3 spells CATGRSGANVLTF. Here the CDR3 DNA reads TGCGCCACGGGGAGGTCTGGGGCCAACGTCCTGACTTTC. The chain is built from TRBV5-1 and TRBJ2-6; perhaps TRBD2 as D (6 bases). V shed 9 bases and J shed 1 base, with 8 bases lying between them. The germline gives CDR1 SGHRS, CDR2 YFSETQ. The CDR3 covers 13 residues.

This chain links TRBV18 with TRBJ1-4, with a weak D call TRBD1 (6 bases). This CDR3 contains 14 residues. CDR1 is KGHSH, CDR2 LQKENI, per germline. The V gene lost 8 bases and the J gene lost 5 bases, with 15 bases spanning the gap. CDR3 nucleotide sequence: TGTGCCAGCCAACGGACAGTCGGCAATGAAAAACTGTTTTTT. It translates to CASQRTVGNEKLFF.

This clonotype has at least ten counts. V usage is TRBV7-3 and J usage is TRBJ2-3; 8 nucleotides align to TRBD2. This CDR3 contains 14 residues. J gave up 6 bases and V 5 bases, and 7 bases lay outside the gene matches. Germline lookup yields CDR1 SGHTA and CDR2 FQGTGA. The CDR3 sequence is CASSRAGAQDTQYF. CDR3 nucleotide sequence: TGTGCCAGCAGCAGAGCGGGAGCACAGGATACGCAGTATTTT.

This clonotype has ten or more counts. The rearrangement uses TRBV6-1 and TRBJ2-5; D gene unclear. Per the germline V gene, CDR1 is MNHNS and CDR2 is SASEGT. CDR3 length equals 16 residues. The V gene lost 0 bases and the J gene lost 3 bases, with 14 bases spanning the gap. The CDR3 is CASSEAEVSLEETQYF. The CDR3 nucleotides read TGTGCCAGCAGTGAAGCGGAAGTAAGCTTGGAAGAGACCCAGTACTTC.

The table lists this clonotype with many counts. This chain's CDR3 is CSASPRGVTDTQYF. The CDR3 DNA sequence: TGCAGTGCTAGCCCCAGGGGAGTTACAGATACGCAGTATTTT. The J gene is TRBJ2-3, the V gene TRBV20-1; the D gene is possibly TRBD1 (6 bases). This CDR3 comprises 14 residues. From germline, CDR1 is DFQATT and CDR2 SNEGSKA (reference sequence). Trimming left V 3 bases short and J 3 bases short, with 13 bases between.

This clonotype came up many times. The chain couples TRBV18 to TRBJ2-7; D perhaps matches TRBD1 (5 bases). V was cut by 1 base and J by 3 bases, with 10 bases left in between. This CDR3 has 14 amino acids. Germline CDR1 is KGHSH and CDR2 is LQKENI. The CDR3 sequence is CASSPRQQIYEQYF. The CDR3 nucleotides are TGTGCCAGCTCACCACGACAGCAAATCTACGAGCAGTACTTC. The variable domain in full, with the rest retrieved from reference TRBV18 and TRBJ2-7, is NAGVMQNPRHLVRRRGQEARLRCSPMKGHSHVYWYRQLPEEGLKFMVYLQKENIIDESGMPKERFSAEFPKEGPSILRIQQVVRGDSAAYFCASSPRQQIYEQYFGPGTRLTVT.

In this sample, this clonotype turned up many times. The chain carries TRBV2 and TRBJ1-1; D not certain. Trimming pared 4 bases from V and 3 bases from J, leaving 6 bases between. The CDR3 consists of 12 residues. The germline V gene has CDR1 SNHLY and CDR2 FYNNEI. For the CDR3, the DNA is TGTGCCAGCAGTGCGGCAGACACTGAAGCTTTCTTT. Residues: CASSAADTEAFF.

The chain joins TRBV28 to TRBJ1-2, with a possible D match to TRBD1 (6 bases). CDR3 size: 11 residues. The germline V gene encodes CDR1 MDHEN and CDR2 SYDVKM. The CDR3 is CAAGAPLGYTF. DNA for the CDR3: TGTGCGGCGGGGGCCCCCCTGGGCTACACCTTC.

The CDR3 DNA reads TGCAGCGCCTCGAGGGGGGTAGATGGCTACACCTTC. Translation: CSASRGVDGYTF. The V call is TRBV29-1, the J call TRBJ1-2; the D gene is possibly TRBD1 (6 bases). This CDR3 has 12 amino acids. Between the trimmed V and J ends, which lost 7 bases and 6 bases, there was a span of 15 bases. Germline-derived CDR1 and CDR2 are SQVTM and ANQGSEA. Drawing the rest from reference TRBV29-1 and TRBJ1-2, the complete variable domain is SAVISQKPSRDICQRGTSLTIQCQVDSQVTMMFWYRQQPGQSLTLIATANQGSEATYESGFVIDKFPISRPNLTFSTLTVSNMSPEDSSIYLCSASRGVDGYTFGSGTRLTVV.

V and J are TRBV19 and TRBJ2-7, with TRBD1 identical over 7 bases. Germline CDR1 reads LNHDA; CDR2 reads SQIVND (reference sequence). This CDR3 comprises 16 residues. Trimming cost V 2 bases and J 2 bases; bases outside gene matches: 9. In DNA, the CDR3 is TGTGCCAGTAGTATAAGGGGGACAGTAATCCCCTACGAGCAGTACTTC. It is translated as CASSIRGTVIPYEQYF.

The rearrangement joins TRBV20-1 to TRBJ2-3, with D hard to call. CDR1 is DFQATT and CDR2 is SNEGSKA in the germline V gene (reference sequence). This CDR3 comprises 18 residues. V dropped 0 bases and J dropped 2 bases, with 21 bases sitting between them. CDR3 DNA sequence: TGCAGTGCTAGAGATTTCCTTCGTGAGTGGTTAAACACAGATACGCAGTATTTT. Protein product: CSARDFLREWLNTDTQYF.

This clonotype was counted at least ten times. V and J are TRBV7-2 and TRBJ1-2; TRBD1 matches at 8 bases. The CDR3 is 16 residues long. Looked up from germline, CDR1 is SGHTA and CDR2 is FQGNSA. V shed 5 bases, J shed 2 bases, and the junction held 10 bases outside the gene matches. The CDR3 here is CASSIDPGQANYGYTF. CDR3 DNA: TGTGCCAGCAGCATAGACCCGGGACAGGCGAACTATGGCTACACCTTC.

This clonotype was detected many times. The CDR3 protein is CASSQGANQPQHF. As DNA, the CDR3 is TGTGCCAGCAGCCAAGGAGCCAATCAGCCCCAGCATTTT. The V gene is TRBV2, the J gene TRBJ1-5; D is undetermined. Germline values: CDR1 SNHLY, CDR2 FYNNEI. This CDR3 has 13 amino acids. With 6 bases removed from V and 3 bases from J, the gap between germline ends came to 9 bases.

J is TRBJ2-1 and V is TRBV7-2; D not resolved. Germline V gives CDR1 SGHTA, CDR2 FQGNSA. The CDR3 runs to 14 residues. Trimming left V 2 bases short and J 6 bases short, with 11 bases between. In DNA form, the CDR3 reads TGTGCCAGCAGCTTAATTTTGACGACCAATGAGCAGTTCTTC. It is translated as CASSLILTTNEQFF.

J is TRBJ2-3 and V is TRBV20-1; unclear D gene. V shed 0 bases and J shed 2 bases, with 12 bases lying between them. There are 15 residues in the CDR3. Germline assignment: CDR1 DFQATT and CDR2 SNEGSKA (reference sequence). CDR3 loop: CSARDSASPTDTQYF. The CDR3 region has the DNA TGCAGTGCTAGAGACTCGGCTAGTCCCACAGATACGCAGTATTTT.